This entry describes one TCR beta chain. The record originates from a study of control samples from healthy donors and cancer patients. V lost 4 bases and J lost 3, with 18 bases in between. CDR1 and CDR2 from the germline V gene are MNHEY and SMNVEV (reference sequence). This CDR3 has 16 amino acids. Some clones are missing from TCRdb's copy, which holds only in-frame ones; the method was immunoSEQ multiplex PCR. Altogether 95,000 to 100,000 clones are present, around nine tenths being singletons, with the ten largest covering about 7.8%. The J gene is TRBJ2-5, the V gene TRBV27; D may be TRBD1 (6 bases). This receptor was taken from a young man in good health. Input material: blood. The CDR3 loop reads CASSSGLRDTKETQYF. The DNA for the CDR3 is TGTGCCAGCAGTTCGGGGCTCCGGGACACCAAAGAGACCCAGTACTTC.